One sample yielded the 10 T cell receptor beta chains listed below, sequenced in a study of blood T cell repertoires in COVID-19. Data came from immunoSEQ multiplex PCR; TCRdb stores just in-frame clones and leaves some out. Here the sample spans about 160,000 clones, approximately 85% being singletons. Source material: peripheral blood. The receptors were gathered from a man aged 80 or over with COVID-19, enrolled during active disease.

The chain employs TRBV4-2 and TRBJ1-6; TRBD1 agrees at 10 bases. V lost 4 bases to trimming and J lost 10 bases; unmatched junction nucleotides: 7. CDR3 size: 15 residues. CDR1 and CDR2 (germline): LGHNA, YNFKEQ. CDR3 DNA: TGTGCCAGCAGCCCCACCCGGGACAGGGGATCACCCCTCCACTTT. The encoded protein is CASSPTRDRGSPLHF.

V and J are TRBV10-3 and TRBJ2-7; 7 nucleotides line up with TRBD1. Germline trimming cut 10 bases from V and 0 bases from J; bases unmatched to any gene: 6. CDR3 size: 13 residues. The germline V gene has CDR1 ENHRY and CDR2 SYGVKD. CDR3 sequence (DNA): TGTGCCACAGGGGGAGAAAGCTCCTACGAGCAGTACTTC. Its translation: CATGGESSYEQYF.

In this sample, this clone turned up a few times. The chain links TRBV2 to TRBJ2-2; D possibly corresponds to TRBD1 (6 bases). The germline CDR1 and CDR2 sequences are SNHLY and FYNNEI. The germline V and J ends were trimmed by 7 bases and 0 bases, with 12 bases remaining between them. CDR3 length: 15 residues. This CDR3 is CASMPDSSNTGELFF. The DNA for the CDR3 is TGTGCCAGCATGCCGGACAGTTCGAACACCGGGGAGCTGTTTTTT.

The rearrangement links TRBV2 to TRBJ2-1, with 8 bases aligning to TRBD2. The CDR3 covers 14 residues. Germline lookup yields CDR1 SNHLY and CDR2 FYNNEI. V trimming: 6 bases; J trimming: 2 bases; junction bases outside the gene matches: 3. Here the CDR3 reads CASSDGGAYNEQFF. CDR3 bases: TGTGCCAGCAGCGACGGGGGGGCCTACAATGAGCAGTTCTTC. Full variable domain (missing parts from reference TRBV2 and TRBJ2-1): EPEVTQTPSHQVTQMGQEVILRCVPISNHLYFYWYRQILGQKVEFLVSFYNNEISEKSEIFDDQFSVERPDGSNFTLKIRSTKLEDSAMYFCASSDGGAYNEQFFGPGTRLTVL.

This clone is large by share. V usage is TRBV3-1 (or the pseudogene TRBV3-2) and J usage is TRBJ2-3; D remains unclear. Trimming took 4 bases from V and 4 from J, leaving 9 bases between them. Germline V CDR1 and CDR2: LGHDT, YNNKEL (reference sequence). The CDR3 runs to 13 residues. CDR3 in amino acids: CASSLRSADTQYF. The DNA for the CDR3 is TGTGCCAGCAGCCTCAGGTCGGCAGATACGCAGTATTTT.

This chain joins TRBV27 and TRBJ1-3; possibly TRBD1 for D (5 bases). Germline V gene data show CDR1 as MNHEY and CDR2 as SMNVEV (reference sequence). The CDR3 is 16 residues long. V lost 0 bases, J lost 2 bases, and 11 bases lay in between. The CDR3 bases are TGTGCCAGCAGTTTATCGCCGGGACTGACTGGAAACACCATATATTTT. This translates into CASSLSPGLTGNTIYF.

The J gene is TRBJ1-2, the V gene TRBV4-3; tentative D call: TRBD1 (6 bases). The CDR3 covers 15 residues. Between the trimmed V and J ends, which lost 5 bases and 3 bases, there was a span of 16 bases. The germline V gene has CDR1 LGHNA and CDR2 YSLEER. CDR3 sequence (DNA): TGCGCCAGCAGCTCCCTCGGCAGGGGAGACTATGGCTACACCTTC. Translating gives CASSSLGRGDYGYTF.

This chain uses TRBV28 with TRBJ2-1; D gene ambiguous. Germline CDR1 MDHEN, CDR2 SYDVKM. Trimming took 2 bases from V and 1 from J, leaving 9 bases between them. The CDR3 loop spans 15 amino acids. CDR3 nucleotides: TGTGCCAGCAGTTTACTAGACGGATCCTACAATGAGCAGTTCTTC. As protein: CASSLLDGSYNEQFF.

This clone has just one count. The CDR3: CASSVGTGQETQYF. The DNA of the CDR3 is TGTGCCAGCAGCGTAGGGACAGGGCAAGAGACCCAGTACTTC. The chain employs TRBV9 and TRBJ2-5, with 8 bases lining up with TRBD1. The germline V gene encodes CDR1 SGDLS and CDR2 YYNGEE. CDR3 length: 14 residues. J was trimmed by 2 bases and V by 0 bases; bases with no gene match: 0. Using reference TRBV9 and TRBJ2-5 for the parts outside the CDR3, the full variable domain is DSGVTQTPKHLITATGQRVTLRCSPRSGDLSVYWYQQSLDQGLQFLIQYYNGEERAKGNILERFSAQQFPDLHSELNLSSLELGDSALYFCASSVGTGQETQYFGPGTRLLVL.

This chain links TRBV6-5 with TRBJ1-2; maybe TRBD1 (5 bases). V lost 4 bases to trimming and J lost 1 base, with 13 bases between them. CDR3 length equals 15 residues. Germline CDR1 is MNHEY and CDR2 is SVGAGI. For the CDR3, the DNA is TGTGCCAGCAGTTCCCGACAGCGCGGTAACTATGGCTACACCTTC. Amino acid sequence: CASSSRQRGNYGYTF.